This TCR beta chain was obtained from a study of T cells in Graves' hyperthyroidism and ophthalmopathy. Amplified TCR beta CDR3 regions derived from RNA transcripts. TCR CDR3 underwent first-round RT-PCR with the HTBI primer set. TCRdb called the multiplex PCR reads again in MiXCR, with one record for every CDR3 protein. The sample includes about 600,000 distinct CDR3 sequences, around 16% of them seen just once. Sequences were obtained from blood. This sequence originates from a woman aged 40 to 50 with Graves' ophthalmopathy.

The CDR3 loop reads CASTRDTVYNEQFF. CDR3 bases: TGTGCCAGCACCCGGGACACCGTCTACAATGAGCAGTTCTTC. The chain uses TRBV6-1 and TRBJ2-1; possible D gene TRBD1, 6 bases. The ends were cut back, 7 bases at V and 3 bases at J, with 13 bases in the middle. Germline-derived CDR1 and CDR2 are MNHNS and SASEGT. The CDR3 extends over 14 amino acids.